This T cell receptor beta chain was identified during a study of T cells after yellow fever vaccination (dated by TCRdb to the late 2010s). About the investigation overall: The SMART-Seq v4 Ultra Low Input RNA kit was used to prepare libraries from fractions with low cell numbers. Blood was collected at multiple timepoints before and after primary and secondary immunization, and bulk PBMC replicates and cell subsets were isolated. Two healthy male donors, one aged 18 to 30 and one aged 30 to 40 years, made up the cohort. To follow T-cell clones before and after both primary and booster YFV17D yellow fever vaccination, bulk TCR alpha and beta repertoires underwent longitudinal sequencing. What the study reported, not specific to this receptor: FACS-sorted repertoires could contain abundant contaminating clonotypes from the bulk population, so computational filtering was required. Because the study included only two donors, the extent to which the findings can be generalized is limited. A small share of clonotypes occurred in both CD4 and CD8 compartments, likely arising from convergent recombination. Compared with the primary T-cell response, the secondary T-cell response was faster but weaker, reaching its peak on day 5 rather than on day 15. Most clones expanded after primary vaccination (96% of CD4 and over 80% of CD8) were re-detected after the booster, suggesting that broad memory maintenance occurred.

Synthesis of TCR cDNA relied on 5'RACE template switching, a step that introduced a universal primer site along with unique molecular identifiers. Priming for cDNA synthesis came from both the TCR alpha and TCR beta constant segments. Libraries were amplified in two PCR steps, with sample barcodes and sequencing adapters added in the second step. Libraries were sequenced on Illumina HiSeq 2500 (2x100 bp) or NovaSeq (2x150 bp). For the original study's pipeline: Demultiplexing of reads and collapsing into UMI consensus sequences were performed with MIGEC, and V(D)J alignment was carried out with MiXCR. Vaccine-responding clonotypes were defined with edgeR using replicate PBMC samples, requiring FDR below 0.01 and a log2 fold change above 5 up to day 15. Each bulk clonotype was labeled CD4 or CD8 based on which sequenced repertoire, CD4 or CD8, contained the clonotype at higher abundance. TCRdb redid the processing of the public reads, applying fastp at Q25 and MiXCR, and retained in-frame beta chains. Rows merge per CDR3 protein into single entries with the most common DNA and genes. Clone size and V and J calls follow TCRdb, not the original study. The sample table records approximately 300,000 distinct CDR3 sequences; 10% to 15% of these occur just once. Clones ranked in the top ten supply 0.4% to 0.55% of the sample.

The sample's treatment or condition label, decoded: live attenuated yellow fever vaccine strain. PBMCs were isolated from peripheral blood using a standard Ficoll-Paque protocol. CD4 and CD8 T-cell fractions were isolated with Dynabeads CD4 and CD8 positive selection kits. TriZol was used to extract RNA from bulk PBMCs, CD4 and CD8 fractions, and dextramer-positive and dextramer-negative fractions. CDR1 SQVTM and CDR2 ANQGSEA are derived from the germline V gene. V gives up 7 bases and J gives up 2 bases, and the segment between their germline ends measures 11 bases. From the cysteine through the phenylalanine, the CDR3 covers 12 amino acids. Of the read, only the CDR3 DNA is kept; its 36 bases are in frame from base 1. A note on this clonotype: This clone's antigen is unknown. No base quality values were provided; no much bigger clone lies one nucleotide off.

The chain was built from TRBV29-1 and TRBJ2-5; the best D guess is TRBD2, with 6 bases matching. The clonotype comes from a man in his thirties or forties who received the YFV17D yellow fever vaccine. The input for sequencing was CD4+ T cells sorted from PBMCs, taken 45 days after the yellow fever booster vaccination. For the CDR3, the sequence is CSATEGQETQYF. The sequence in DNA is TGCAGCGCCACGGAGGGGCAAGAGACCCAGTACTTC.